The next 27 T cell receptor beta chains were all read from a single sample in a study of low-dose radiotherapy and immunotherapy resistance in tumors. Sample time point: after trial treatment. Documented treatment: LDRT plus nivolumab, ipilimumab, low-dose cyclophosphamide and aspirin (RACIN trial). First-strand cDNA relied on TRAV- and TRBV-specific primers spanning alpha and beta chains. The PCR that amplified TCRs ran for 20 cycles, relying on a constant-region primer and a V-primer adapter. One entry per CDR3 protein results from TCRdb running MiXCR on the reads. This table holds tens of thousands of distinct CDR3 sequences, less than 20% found once. The sequences come from PBMCs, collected after low-dose radiotherapy plus immunotherapy. These receptors were taken from a male donor with prostate cancer.

This clonotype was observed at least ten times. The chain recombines TRBV6-5 with TRBJ2-3; 8 bases agree with TRBD2. The CDR3 is made up of 13 amino acids. Germline trimming cut 6 bases from V and 7 bases from J; bases unmatched to any gene: 6. Germline V gene sequence: CDR1 MNHEY, CDR2 SVGAGI. CDR3 protein: CASRTSGSNTQYF. CDR3 DNA: TGTGCCAGCAGGACCAGCGGGAGCAATACGCAGTATTTT.

This clonotype has at least ten counts. The chain recombines TRBV7-8 with TRBJ2-1; maybe TRBD2 (6 bases). The CDR3 totals 12 residues. Germline lookup yields CDR1 SGHVS and CDR2 FQNEAQ. V lost 5 bases to trimming and J lost 10 bases, with 12 bases between them. The CDR3 DNA is TGTGCCAGCAGCCAAATCGGACTAGAGCAGTTCTTC. This codes for CASSQIGLEQFF.

This clonotype was recorded many times. One end of the junction is discordant with germline, which a read error may explain. The chain is built from TRBV7-9 and TRBJ2-3; no firm D call. The germline V gene encodes CDR1 SEHNR and CDR2 FQNEAQ (reference sequence). This CDR3 region has 10 residues. CDR3 region: CASSDLFSHF. The CDR3 DNA follows: TGTGCCAGCAGCGACCTCTTCTCTCATTTT.

With respect to this clonotype: This sequence is one base from a far larger clone and is likely a read error. The CDR3 sequence is CASWRGGPPYEQYF. In DNA form, the CDR3 reads TGTGCCAGCTGGAGGGGAGGGCCTCCGTACGAGCAGTACTTC. J is TRBJ2-7 and V is TRBV26; TRBD2, as called in the table, went unchecked against the DNA. TRBV26 is given as a pseudogene. The CDR3 is 14 residues long.

This clonotype showed up many times. The chain uses TRBV5-4 and TRBJ2-2; D not resolved. Trimming left V 4 bases short and J 7 bases short, with 11 bases between. Per the germline V gene, CDR1 is SGHNT and CDR2 is YYREEE (reference sequence). The CDR3 has 13 amino acids. CDR3: CASSTVSGGELFF. The CDR3 bases are TGTGCCAGCAGCACCGTATCGGGCGGGGAGCTGTTTTTT.

This clonotype was seen repeatedly, ten times or more. As DNA, the CDR3 is TGTGCCAGCAGTACCGGACAGGGTTCCATCGAGACCCAGTACTTC. It encodes CASSTGQGSIETQYF. V usage is TRBV28 and J usage is TRBJ2-5, with 8 nucleotides matching TRBD1. V lost 5 bases to trimming and J lost 5 bases; unmatched junction nucleotides: 10. CDR1 is MDHEN, CDR2 SYDVKM, per germline. The CDR3 sequence is 15 residues long.

This clonotype has ten or more counts. The chain employs TRBV29-1 and TRBJ2-1; TRBD1 matches at 9 bases. V trimming: 0 bases; J trimming: 0 bases; junction bases outside the gene matches: 6. Germline CDR1 SQVTM, CDR2 ANQGSEA. There are 17 residues in the CDR3. The CDR3 loop reads CSVEDTGTGSSYNEQFF. CDR3 coding DNA: TGCAGCGTTGAAGACACCGGGACAGGGAGCTCCTACAATGAGCAGTTCTTC.

This clonotype came up many times. J is TRBJ1-5 and V is TRBV28, with D uncertain. Germline V lookup: CDR1 MDHEN, CDR2 SYDVKM. CDR3 length: 14 amino acids. V lost 3 bases and J lost 3, with 9 bases in between. The chain's CDR3 is CASSFPLLNQPQHF. The DNA of the CDR3 is TGTGCCAGCAGTTTCCCCCTACTCAATCAGCCCCAGCATTTT. Using reference TRBV28 and TRBJ1-5 for the parts outside the CDR3, the full variable domain is DVKVTQSSRYLVKRTGEKVFLECVQDMDHENMFWYRQDPGLGLRLIYFSYDVKMKEKGDIPEGYSVSREKKERFSLILESASTNQTSMYLCASSFPLLNQPQHFGDGTRLSIL.

This clonotype was counted many times. J is TRBJ2-1 and V is TRBV7-2; D remains unclear. Deletions cut 5 bases from V and 4 bases from J, with 15 bases between. CDR3 length equals 15 residues. Per the germline V gene, CDR1 is SGHTA and CDR2 is FQGNSA. CDR3 amino acids: CASSAPGPTYNEQFF. The CDR3 DNA is TGTGCCAGCAGCGCCCCGGGTCCGACATACAATGAGCAGTTCTTC.

The table lists this clonotype with many counts. The V call is TRBV28, the J call TRBJ2-1; no reliable D call. V lost 7 bases and J 7 bases, leaving 11 bases between the germline ends. This CDR3 spans 12 amino acids. Germline lookup yields CDR1 MDHEN and CDR2 SYDVKM. CDR3: CASTRRSNEQFF. The CDR3 coding sequence is TGTGCCAGCACCCGACGGTCAAATGAGCAGTTCTTC. Complete variable domain (other parts from reference TRBV28 and TRBJ2-1): DVKVTQSSRYLVKRTGEKVFLECVQDMDHENMFWYRQDPGLGLRLIYFSYDVKMKEKGDIPEGYSVSREKKERFSLILESASTNQTSMYLCASTRRSNEQFFGPGTRLTVL.

This clonotype was counted at least ten times. The chain couples TRBV5-6 to TRBJ1-6; TRBD1 agrees at 7 bases. J was trimmed by 9 bases and V by 7 bases; bases with no gene match: 13. CDR3 size: 15 residues. Germline CDR1 SGHDT, CDR2 YYEEEE. CDR3 residues: CASQTSDRASSPLHF. The CDR3 region has the DNA TGTGCCAGCCAAACGTCAGACAGGGCAAGTTCACCCCTCCACTTT.

This clonotype was recorded at least ten times. The gene calls are TRBV30 and TRBJ2-7, with D unclear. Germline CDR1 reads GTSNPN; CDR2 reads SVGIG (reference sequence). Trimming took 2 bases from V and 6 from J, leaving 11 bases between them. This CDR3 comprises 12 residues. Here the CDR3 reads CAWSPLVGEQYF. The CDR3, as DNA: TGTGCCTGGAGTCCCCTGGTGGGCGAGCAGTACTTC.

This clonotype was detected ten times or more. The chain recombines TRBV5-1 with TRBJ1-1, with a tentative D call TRBD1 (5 bases). Germline V gives CDR1 SGHRS, CDR2 YFSETQ. CDR3 length: 15 residues. V was shortened by 1 base and J by 1 base, with 11 bases between the two germline ends. The CDR3 nucleotides read TGCGCCAGCAGCTTGCAGCAGGGAGGGAACACTGAAGCTTTCTTT. Its protein product is CASSLQQGGNTEAFF. Based on the CDR3 plus reference TRBV5-1 and TRBJ1-1, the full variable domain is KAGVTQTPRYLIKTRGQQVTLSCSPISGHRSVSWYQQTPGQGLQFLFEYFSETQRNKGNFPGRFSGRQFSNSRSEMNVSTLELGDSALYLCASSLQQGGNTEAFFGQGTRLTVV.

This clonotype was picked up many times. The chain carries TRBV18 and TRBJ2-1; D remains unclear. Germline V gene data show CDR1 as KGHSH and CDR2 as LQKENI. V was pared by 1 base and J by 8 bases, with 9 bases between. The CDR3 extends over 13 amino acids. The chain's CDR3 is CASSPQGYDEQFF. The CDR3 nucleotides read TGTGCCAGCTCACCACAGGGATACGATGAGCAGTTCTTC.

This clonotype was recorded at least ten times. The V and J genes are TRBV12-3 or TRBV12-4 and TRBJ2-5; 10 bases are a match to TRBD1. J was trimmed by 4 bases and V by 6 bases; bases with no gene match: 2. This CDR3 spans 13 amino acids. CDR3: CASRRDRGETQYF. The CDR3 bases are TGTGCCAGCAGGCGGGACAGGGGAGAGACCCAGTACTTC.

This clonotype was observed many times. V is TRBV12-3 or TRBV12-4 and J is TRBJ2-2, with TRBD2 matching over 11 bases. J lost 4 bases, V lost 6 bases, and 1 base had no gene match. The CDR3 contains 14 residues. The CDR3 sequence: CASRTSGSTGELFF. The DNA of the CDR3 is TGTGCCAGCAGAACTAGCGGGAGCACCGGGGAGCTGTTTTTT.

The V and J genes are TRBV2 and TRBJ1-1; D ambiguous. V lost 3 bases and J 2 bases, leaving 13 bases between the germline ends. The CDR3 consists of 15 residues. The germline gives CDR1 SNHLY, CDR2 FYNNEI. CDR3 bases: TGTGCCAGCAGTGAGTTACCAGTTGACAACACTGAAGCTTTCTTT. Amino acids: CASSELPVDNTEAFF. Complete variable domain (other parts from reference TRBV2 and TRBJ1-1): EPEVTQTPSHQVTQMGQEVILRCVPISNHLYFYWYRQILGQKVEFLVSFYNNEISEKSEIFDDQFSVERPDGSNFTLKIRSTKLEDSAMYFCASSELPVDNTEAFFGQGTRLTVV.

This clonotype was recorded at least ten times. The chain has TRBV12-3 or TRBV12-4 and TRBJ1-1; D is unclear. The length of the CDR3 is 17 residues. Trimming left V 0 bases short and J 2 bases short, with 16 bases between. The CDR3 sequence is CASSLAHVSKGNTEAFF. The CDR3 region has the DNA TGTGCCAGCAGTTTAGCGCATGTCTCAAAAGGCAACACTGAAGCTTTCTTT.

On this clonotype: It is unclear where the CDR3 begins or ends on the DNA, so no DNA is shown, and the CDR3 is as TCRdb lists it. The V and J genes are TRBV18 and TRBJ1-4; TRBD1, the table's D call, was not compared with the DNA. The CDR3 has 16 residues if both end residues are counted. The V gene's germline CDR1 is KGHSH and CDR2 LQKENI. CDR3 sequence: CASSLQGATNEKLFFF.

This clonotype showed up many times. The V gene is TRBV6-5, the J gene TRBJ2-3; D not certain. V lost 0 bases, J lost 2 bases, and 12 bases lay in between. CDR1 and CDR2 (germline): MNHEY, SVGAGI. There are 16 residues in the CDR3. In nucleotides, the CDR3 is TGTGCCAGCAGTTACTCGTGGCAGGCCCCCACAGATACGCAGTATTTT. Translation: CASSYSWQAPTDTQYF.

At least ten counts were recorded for this clonotype. The chain has TRBV6-2 or TRBV6-3 and TRBJ1-1; 7 positions match TRBD1. V shed 8 bases, J shed 6 bases, and the junction held 12 bases outside the gene matches. The CDR3 sequence is 14 residues long. CDR1 is MNHEY and CDR2 is SVGEGT in the germline V gene. The CDR3 region has the DNA TGTGCCAGCCTTGGGGTTACGGACAGGCCTGAAGCTTTCTTT. Its translation is CASLGVTDRPEAFF.

This clonotype was recorded a few times. The chain is built from TRBV20-1 and TRBJ2-3, with a possible D match to TRBD1 (5 bases). The CDR3 totals 14 residues. Germline lookup yields CDR1 DFQATT and CDR2 SNEGSKA (reference sequence). V was cut by 6 bases and J by 0 bases, with 13 bases left in between. The CDR3 spells CSAQRTRSTDTQYF. CDR3 DNA sequence: TGCAGTGCCCAAAGGACACGTAGCACAGATACGCAGTATTTT.

This clonotype has ten or more counts. This rearrangement joins TRBV5-5 to TRBJ2-7, with no clear D. Germline CDR1 SGHKS, CDR2 YYEKEE (reference sequence). V dropped 5 bases and J dropped 5 bases, with 23 bases sitting between them. The CDR3 is 16 residues long. The DNA for the CDR3 is TGTGCCAGCAGTCGGCGAATAGGTCTAGATCCCCACGAGCAGTACTTC. Translation gives CASSRRIGLDPHEQYF.

This clonotype was observed many times. Relative to the germline gene, one junction end is altered; a read error may explain this. The chain couples TRBV7-2 to TRBJ2-5, with 8 bases matching TRBD2. Germline V gene sequence: CDR1 SGHTA, CDR2 FQGNSA. The CDR3 totals 15 residues. The chain's CDR3 is CASSLVAGTQGTQYF. The CDR3 DNA reads as TGTGCCAGCAGTTTGGTAGCGGGAACCCAAGGGACCCAGTACTTC.

This chain links TRBV5-1 with TRBJ1-4, with 8 bases identical to TRBD1. The CDR3 is made up of 16 amino acids. From germline, CDR1 is SGHRS and CDR2 YFSETQ. J gave up 8 bases and V 0 bases, and 9 bases lay outside the gene matches. CDR3 sequence reads: CASSLDPTDRDEKLFF. CDR3 DNA sequence: TGCGCCAGCAGCTTGGATCCCACGGACAGGGACGAAAAACTGTTTTTT.

Points on this clonotype: A far larger clone is a single base away, which makes a read error likely. The V gene is TRBV11-3, the J gene TRBJ2-5; D call uncertain. V was clipped by 2 bases and J by 11 bases, with 21 bases between them. Germline CDR1 SGHNT, CDR2 YENEEA. The CDR3 consists of 15 residues. CDR3 loop: CASSLKVSSYNEQYF. As DNA, the CDR3 is TGTGCCAGCAGCTTAAAGGTGAGCTCCTACAATGAGCAGTACTTC.

This clonotype was counted at least ten times. The chain recombines TRBV28 with TRBJ1-2; the match to TRBD1 covers 8 bases. Germline CDR1 and CDR2: MDHEN and SYDVKM. After removal of 5 bases from V and 4 bases from J, the junction contained 12 bases not matched to a gene. CDR3 length equals 16 residues. CDR3 sequence: CASSPPPGQESYGYTF. CDR3 sequence (DNA): TGTGCCAGCAGTCCTCCCCCGGGACAGGAATCCTATGGCTACACCTTC.